This section outlines one T cell receptor (beta chain) sequence together with its context. This record comes from a study of cytomegalovirus exposure and HLA in healthy donors. The PCR made use of 60 Vbeta and 13 Jbeta primers. Measured with immunoSEQ multiplex PCR; TCRdb has only the in-frame clones, and not every one. The sample carries almost 200,000 clones, less than 80% recorded once. Specimen: PBMCs. This clonotype was sampled from a woman younger than 45 in good health and CMV-seropositive.

The CDR3 DNA follows: TGTGCCAGCAGTATCCTTCCCGCGGGGAGCTACAATGAGCAGTTCTTC. Its translation is CASSILPAGSYNEQFF. V gene TRBV9 combines with J gene TRBJ2-1; D might be TRBD2 (6 bases). CDR1 is SGDLS, CDR2 YYNGEE, per germline. This CDR3 contains 16 residues. Trimming took off 5 bases at V and 3 bases at J, with 18 bases between the two ends.